This T cell receptor beta chain comes out of a study of cytomegalovirus exposure and HLA in healthy donors. Whole-study context: Unique TCRs from HLA-typed donors, about 78 million of them, were held in an early data release. Study-level points and caveats: In vitro assays verified that three CMV-associated chains recognized CMV antigens specifically. In a later analysis, parvovirus B19, influenza, CMV and Epstein-Barr virus appeared linked to several top co-occurrence clusters.

Primers included in the PCR were 60 Vbeta and 13 Jbeta primers. Sequencing was performed with immunoSEQ multiplex PCR; in TCRdb, only in-frame clones are kept and a portion is missing. The table has roughly 180,000 clones, roughly 80% seen once; the top ten hold 1%. Concerning this clone itself: Its antigen is not identified.

The TCR was taken from a man under 40 in good health and CMV-seronegative. Sequenced material: PBMCs.

DNA for the CDR3: TGTGCCAGCAGCGTAGCTAGGGGGCCAGATACGCAGTATTTT. This translates into CASSVARGPDTQYF. The rearrangement links TRBV9 to TRBJ2-3; 7 nucleotides line up with TRBD1. The length of the CDR3 is 14 residues. Unmatched junction bases numbered 2, after V lost 0 bases and J lost 4 bases. Per the germline V gene, CDR1 is SGDLS and CDR2 is YYNGEE.